Presented here are 18 T cell receptor beta chains from one specimen sequenced in a study of cytomegalovirus exposure and HLA in healthy donors. Assay: immunoSEQ multiplex PCR; the TCRdb copy retains only in-frame clones and omits some. The profile shows about 73,000 clones, about 95% of them singletons. Sequencing used PBMCs. Receptors were obtained from a man aged 18 to 29 in good health and CMV-seronegative.

This chain connects TRBV18 to TRBJ2-7; the D is unclear. From germline, CDR1 is KGHSH and CDR2 LQKENI. Trimming stripped 2 bases from V and 2 bases from J, with 4 bases between. The CDR3 is 12 amino acids. Here the CDR3 reads CASSPYTYEQYF. CDR3 DNA: TGTGCCAGCTCACCATACACCTACGAGCAGTACTTC.

The chain uses TRBV2 and TRBJ1-5; weak D call: TRBD1 (5 bases). This CDR3 comprises 14 residues. V dropped 7 bases and J dropped 7 bases, with 17 bases sitting between them. Germline V CDR1 and CDR2: SNHLY, FYNNEI. For the CDR3, the DNA is TGTGCCAGCATGGACCAGGGCCTTCTACAGCCCCAGCATTTT. Its protein is CASMDQGLLQPQHF.

The V gene is TRBV2, the J gene TRBJ2-5; maybe TRBD2 (5 bases). The CDR3 is made up of 15 amino acids. Germline CDR1 is SNHLY and CDR2 is FYNNEI. V lost 6 bases and J lost 5, with 19 bases in between. CDR3 sequence reads: CASSGRVHSKETQYF. DNA for the CDR3: TGTGCCAGCAGCGGGCGGGTCCATTCGAAGGAGACCCAGTACTTC.

There are many counts of this clone. The chain joins TRBV5-4 to TRBJ1-2; TRBD1 agrees at 7 bases. The V and J ends lost 4 bases and 4 bases, in that order; junction bases with no gene match: 4. This CDR3 is built from 13 residues. CDR1 and CDR2 from the germline V gene are SGHNT and YYREEE (reference sequence). The CDR3 protein is CASSKGQTYGYTF. The CDR3 DNA reads as TGTGCCAGCAGCAAGGGACAGACCTATGGCTACACCTTC. Complete variable domain (other parts from reference TRBV5-4 and TRBJ1-2): ETGVTQSPTHLIKTRGQQVTLRCSSQSGHNTVSWYQQALGQGPQFIFQYYREEENGRGNFPPRFSGLQFPNYSSELNVNALELDDSALYLCASSKGQTYGYTFGSGTRLTVV.

The chain recombines TRBV9 with TRBJ1-1, with D possibly TRBD1 on 6 matching bases. This CDR3 is built from 13 residues. The germline gives CDR1 SGDLS, CDR2 YYNGEE. Trimming pared 4 bases from V and 4 bases from J, leaving 11 bases between. The CDR3 coding sequence is TGTGCCAGCAGCCTAGGGGGGGGCACTGAAGCTTTCTTT. Its protein product is CASSLGGGTEAFF.

CDR3 in amino acids: CASSQDVAGSYGYTF. CDR3 coding DNA: TGCGCCAGCAGCCAAGATGTCGCGGGCAGCTATGGCTACACCTTC. The chain is built from TRBV4-1 and TRBJ1-2, with unresolved D. CDR1 and CDR2 from the germline V gene are MGHRA and YSYEKL. The CDR3 is 15 residues long. V dropped 0 bases and J dropped 4 bases, with 12 bases sitting between them.

This sequence joins TRBV28 and TRBJ1-1, with 10 bases fitting TRBD1. The junction had 10 bases not matched to a gene; V was cut back by 3 bases and J by 3 bases. Germline CDR1 reads MDHEN; CDR2 reads SYDVKM. This CDR3 is 17 amino acids long. The CDR3 DNA is TGTGCCAGCAGTTTTACCGGACAGGGGGTATTGGACACTGAAGCTTTCTTT. Translating it yields CASSFTGQGVLDTEAFF.

The chain uses TRBV19 and TRBJ1-2; 7 positions match TRBD1. V lost 4 bases to trimming and J lost 3 bases; unmatched junction nucleotides: 14. Germline V gives CDR1 LNHDA, CDR2 SQIVND (reference sequence). The CDR3 is made up of 17 amino acids. The CDR3 spells CASSTTGTAANYYGYTF. The CDR3 region has the DNA TGTGCCAGTAGTACCACCGGGACAGCGGCGAACTACTATGGCTACACCTTC.

This chain connects TRBV30 to TRBJ2-1; 14 positions agree with TRBD2. Per the germline V gene, CDR1 is GTSNPN and CDR2 is SVGIG (reference sequence). The ends lost 5 bases at V and 6 bases at J; junction bases unmatched: 6. The CDR3 sequence is 15 residues long. This CDR3 is CAWAFGTSGGNEQFF. Written as DNA, the CDR3 is TGTGCCTGGGCTTTCGGGACTAGCGGGGGCAATGAGCAGTTCTTC.

The chain links TRBV10-3 to TRBJ2-7; 9 positions agree with TRBD1. Per germline, CDR1 ENHRY and CDR2 SYGVKD. Trimming cost V 8 bases and J 3 bases; bases outside gene matches: 8. The CDR3 totals 14 residues. CDR3 in amino acids: CAIGPSTGGYEQYF. In DNA form, the CDR3 reads TGTGCCATCGGCCCCTCGACAGGGGGCTACGAGCAGTACTTC.

J is TRBJ2-3 and V is TRBV6-5; possible D gene TRBD2, 5 bases. Trimming left V 7 bases short and J 1 base short, with 9 bases between. The CDR3 runs 13 residues. From germline, CDR1 is MNHEY and CDR2 SVGAGI. Here the CDR3 reads CASIPGGTDTQYF. Written as DNA, the CDR3 is TGTGCCAGCATTCCCGGGGGCACAGATACGCAGTATTTT.

The chain carries TRBV6-6 and TRBJ1-1; D remains ambiguous. V was clipped by 7 bases and J by 6 bases, with 18 bases between them. From germline, CDR1 is MNHNY and CDR2 SVGAGI (reference sequence). This CDR3 comprises 14 residues. This CDR3 is CASIRFGGKPEAFF. In DNA form, the CDR3 reads TGTGCCAGCATTCGGTTCGGAGGAAAACCTGAAGCTTTCTTT.

The chain carries TRBV4-1 and TRBJ2-7; TRBD1 matches at 10 bases. From germline, CDR1 is MGHRA and CDR2 YSYEKL. J was trimmed by 5 bases and V by 0 bases; bases with no gene match: 7. This CDR3 comprises 16 residues. CDR3 sequence reads: CASSQESRDRGNEQYF. The CDR3, as DNA: TGCGCCAGCAGCCAAGAAAGTAGGGACAGGGGAAACGAGCAGTACTTC.

The chain uses TRBV27 and TRBJ2-7, with TRBD2 matching 8 bases. Germline CDR1 and CDR2: MNHEY and SMNVEV (reference sequence). The CDR3 totals 16 residues. With V trimmed by 4 bases and J by 2 bases, 10 bases remained unmatched. The CDR3 region is CASSSYLQRGTYEQYF. Written as DNA, the CDR3 is TGTGCCAGCAGTTCCTACCTTCAGCGGGGGACCTACGAGCAGTACTTC.

The V and J genes are TRBV7-2 and TRBJ2-1; 8 bases fit TRBD2. V lost 1 base and J lost 8; bases outside the gene matches: 13. Germline V CDR1 and CDR2: SGHTA, FQGNSA. CDR3 length: 17 amino acids. CDR3 DNA: TGTGCCAGCAGCTTAGTTAGGACTAGCACTGTAAGGCATGAGCAGTTCTTC. Translating it yields CASSLVRTSTVRHEQFF.

The genes are TRBV19 and TRBJ1-5, with D possibly matching TRBD1 (6 bases). Germline assignment: CDR1 LNHDA and CDR2 SQIVND (reference sequence). The CDR3 sequence is 14 residues long. V was clipped by 7 bases and J by 1 base, with 11 bases between them. Written as DNA, the CDR3 is TGTGCCAGTATCATTCAGGGGAGCAATCAGCCCCAGCATTTT. This codes for CASIIQGSNQPQHF.

CDR3 in DNA: TGTGCCAGCAGTTCGTACGGGACACTCTCGGGGCAGCCCCAGCATTTT. Its translation: CASSSYGTLSGQPQHF. J is TRBJ1-5 and V is TRBV27; tentative D call: TRBD1 (6 bases). Trimming removed 4 bases from V and 7 bases from J, with 20 bases in between. Germline V CDR1 and CDR2: MNHEY, SMNVEV (reference sequence). This CDR3 is 16 amino acids long.

This clone was detected once. The rearrangement uses TRBV6-6 and TRBJ1-1; D may be TRBD1 (6 bases). Trimming stripped 7 bases from V and 5 bases from J, with 14 bases between. Germline V lookup: CDR1 MNHNY, CDR2 SVGAGI (reference sequence). CDR3 length: 13 residues. This chain's CDR3 is CASKYDRSTEAFF. In nucleotides, the CDR3 is TGTGCCAGCAAATACGACAGGTCTACTGAAGCTTTCTTT.